This T cell receptor (beta chain) was recovered during a study of T-cell memory formation after mild COVID-19. In this sample, this clonotype turned up a few times. The target antigen is unknown. This CDR3 contains 16 residues. V lost 5 bases and J 8 bases, leaving 19 bases between the germline ends. TCRdb ran MiXCR on the 5' RACE reads and lists one entry per CDR3 protein. The sample yields about 350,000 distinct CDR3 sequences, approximately 13% seen once. Study-level points and caveats: Prior to infection, memory already included some responding clones, suggesting cross-reactive memory joined.

The chain joins TRBV12-3 or TRBV12-4 to TRBJ1-6; maybe TRBD1 (5 bases). The sequenced material came from PBMCs or a T cell subset sorted from them (not recorded which). This receptor was identified in a man aged 18 to 35 who had mild COVID-19 (a few samples of this study predate the infection). Cell type and time point are not known. The CDR3: CASSTGTPWAHSPLHF. CDR3 nucleotide sequence: TGTGCCAGCAGTACGGGGACTCCTTGGGCGCATTCACCCCTCCACTTT.